Following are 17 T cell receptor beta chains from one sample sequenced in a study of blood T cell repertoires in COVID-19 (dated by TCRdb to 2018 to 2020). The receptor library was made with the immunoSEQ multiplex PCR assay. The table comes from immuneACCESS by way of TCRdb, which keeps in-frame sequences with V and J called. Part of the clones is missing from these tables; in studies checked, under half for an unresolved V gene and the rest for unknown reasons. For this sample the table gives more than 70,000 clones, of which 85% to 90% were detected only once. 3.5% to 4.5% of the sample lies in the top ten. Sample: peripheral blood. The receptors derive from a man in his fifties or sixties with acute or convalescent COVID-19.

This sequence joins TRBV24-1 and TRBJ2-5; 7 bases are shared with TRBD1. Looked up from germline, CDR1 is KGHDR and CDR2 is SFDVKD. This CDR3 contains 18 residues. Unmatched junction bases numbered 15, after V lost 3 bases and J lost 3 bases. CDR3 loop: CATSDLYQQGSMEETQYF. The CDR3, as DNA: TGTGCCACCAGTGATCTCTATCAACAGGGGTCGATGGAAGAGACCCAGTACTTC.

V and J are TRBV11-2 and TRBJ2-7; 9 bases map to TRBD1. This CDR3 is 18 amino acids long. The V gene end was trimmed by 0 bases and the J gene end by 3 bases; junction bases not matched to a gene: 12. CDR1 is SGHAT, CDR2 FQNNGV, per germline. The CDR3 bases are TGTGCCAGCAGCTTAGATCTGAGTTCGGGACAGGGACGCTACGAGCAGTACTTC. Its protein is CASSLDLSSGQGRYEQYF. The full variable domain, completed using reference TRBV11-2 and TRBJ2-7, is EAGVAQSPRYKIIEKRQSVAFWCNPISGHATLYWYQQILGQGPKLLIQFQNNGVVDDSQLPKDRFSAERLKGVDSTLKIQPAKLEDSAVYLCASSLDLSSGQGRYEQYFGPGTRLTVT.

The chain carries TRBV14 and TRBJ2-1; 7 bases fit TRBD2. Germline V gives CDR1 SGHDN, CDR2 FVKESK. Unmatched junction bases numbered 5, after V lost 2 bases and J lost 7 bases. This CDR3 contains 14 residues. Here the CDR3 DNA reads TGTGCCAGCAGCCAATTATTGGGAGGGAATGAGCAGTTCTTC. Translation: CASSQLLGGNEQFF.

The rearrangement uses TRBV7-9 and TRBJ2-3, with a tentative D call TRBD2 (5 bases). Trimming shortened V by 5 bases and J by 10 bases, and 10 bases separated the two germline ends. CDR3 length: 11 amino acids. Per the germline V gene, CDR1 is SEHNR and CDR2 is FQNEAQ (reference sequence). The CDR3 nucleotides are TGTGCCAGCAGCATCGGGGTTTCGCAGTATTTT. Translating gives CASSIGVSQYF. Drawing the rest from reference TRBV7-9 and TRBJ2-3, the complete variable domain is DTGVSQNPRHKITKRGQNVTFRCDPISEHNRLYWYRQTLGQGPEFLTYFQNEAQLEKSRLLSDRFSAERPKGSFSTLEIQRTEQGDSAMYLCASSIGVSQYFGPGTRLTVL.

The gene calls are TRBV19 and TRBJ2-7; tentative D call: TRBD1 (6 bases). CDR1 and CDR2 from the germline V gene are LNHDA and SQIVND (reference sequence). V shed 8 bases and J shed 2 bases, with 19 bases lying between them. This CDR3 spans 15 amino acids. DNA of the CDR3: TGTGCCAGTTCCCTGGACAGCGGCGAGGCCTACGAGCAGTACTTC. Amino acids: CASSLDSGEAYEQYF.

V usage is TRBV9 and J usage is TRBJ1-2, with D unclear. The germline V gene encodes CDR1 SGDLS and CDR2 YYNGEE. This CDR3 is built from 15 residues. V dropped 2 bases and J dropped 2 bases, with 13 bases sitting between them. The CDR3 bases are TGTGCCAGCAGCGTTTCAGGCAGAGCAAACTATGGCTACACCTTC. It codes for CASSVSGRANYGYTF. Combining the CDR3 with reference TRBV9 and TRBJ1-2 gives the whole variable domain DSGVTQTPKHLITATGQRVTLRCSPRSGDLSVYWYQQSLDQGLQFLIQYYNGEERAKGNILERFSAQQFPDLHSELNLSSLELGDSALYFCASSVSGRANYGYTFGSGTRLTVV.

The genes are TRBV19 and TRBJ1-5; the match to TRBD1 covers 9 bases. The V segment lost 5 bases and the J segment 5 bases; nucleotides outside the gene matches: 4. The CDR3 has 14 amino acids. Germline V CDR1 and CDR2: LNHDA, SQIVND (reference sequence). DNA for the CDR3: TGTGCCAGTAGTCCCACAGGGGGCGATCAGCCCCAGCATTTT. It translates to CASSPTGGDQPQHF. The variable domain in full, with the rest retrieved from reference TRBV19 and TRBJ1-5, is DGGITQSPKYLFRKEGQNVTLSCEQNLNHDAMYWYRQDPGQGLRLIYYSQIVNDFQKGDIAEGYSVSREKKESFPLTVTSAQKNPTAFYLCASSPTGGDQPQHFGDGTRLSIL.

The chain employs TRBV5-1 and TRBJ1-4; TRBD1 matches 7 bases. The CDR3 consists of 14 residues. Trimming took 5 bases from V and 0 from J; bases not matched to a gene: 1. CDR1 and CDR2 (germline): SGHRS, YFSETQ. CDR3 nucleotides: TGCGCCAGCAGTGGGACAGCAACTAATGAAAAACTGTTTTTT. It codes for CASSGTATNEKLFF.

This clone has a single count. The chain is built from TRBV9 and TRBJ1-1; D is unresolved. The V gene's germline CDR1 is SGDLS and CDR2 YYNGEE. CDR3 length: 14 residues. The ends were cut back, 4 bases at V and 6 bases at J, with 16 bases in the middle. The CDR3 bases are TGTGCCAGCAGCTCCACGGTCTCGAGGTCTGAAGCTTTCTTT. Residues: CASSSTVSRSEAFF.

The chain's CDR3 is CAWRMGGGLRETQYF. In nucleotides, the CDR3 is TGTGCCTGGAGAATGGGCGGGGGGCTAAGGGAGACCCAGTACTTC. This chain uses TRBV30 with TRBJ2-5; 8 positions match TRBD2. Per germline, CDR1 GTSNPN and CDR2 SVGIG (reference sequence). This CDR3 contains 15 residues. V trimming: 3 bases; J trimming: 5 bases; junction bases outside the gene matches: 11.

CDR3 region: CASSLTPGRGVSEQFF. CDR3 nucleotides: TGTGCCAGCAGCCTAACCCCCGGGAGAGGGGTTAGTGAGCAGTTCTTC. The gene calls are TRBV11-2 and TRBJ2-1; the D gene is possibly TRBD2 (6 bases). Trimming took 5 bases from V and 9 from J, leaving 23 bases between them. Germline V gene sequence: CDR1 SGHAT, CDR2 FQNNGV. The CDR3 is 16 amino acids.

This rearrangement joins TRBV9 to TRBJ1-6; 7 bases are shared with TRBD1. The V gene's germline CDR1 is SGDLS and CDR2 YYNGEE. The length of the CDR3 is 17 residues. V dropped 3 bases and J dropped 9; count of bases not matched to a gene: 15. The DNA of the CDR3 is TGTGCCAGCAGCGGGGAACTTCCCGGGACAGTGGGTTCACCCCTCCACTTT. This encodes CASSGELPGTVGSPLHF. Variable domain in full (rest from reference TRBV9 and TRBJ1-6): DSGVTQTPKHLITATGQRVTLRCSPRSGDLSVYWYQQSLDQGLQFLIQYYNGEERAKGNILERFSAQQFPDLHSELNLSSLELGDSALYFCASSGELPGTVGSPLHFGNGTRLTVT.

The chain employs TRBV4-2 and TRBJ2-5, with D possibly matching TRBD2 (5 bases). The V gene's germline CDR1 is LGHNA and CDR2 YNFKEQ. CDR3 length equals 14 residues. Trimming took off 1 base at V and 5 bases at J, with 11 bases between the two ends. The CDR3 DNA is TGTGCCAGCAGCCAAGGGGCAGGAGGCGAGACCCAGTACTTC. This sequence encodes CASSQGAGGETQYF.

V and J are TRBV2 and TRBJ1-5; D is ambiguous. The CDR3 runs to 14 residues. Germline assignment: CDR1 SNHLY and CDR2 FYNNEI. V was clipped by 1 base and J by 0 bases, with 4 bases between them. The CDR3 coding sequence is TGTGCCAGCAGTGAAGGCGGTAGCAATCAGCCCCAGCATTTT. It encodes CASSEGGSNQPQHF. Combining the CDR3 with reference TRBV2 and TRBJ1-5 gives the whole variable domain EPEVTQTPSHQVTQMGQEVILRCVPISNHLYFYWYRQILGQKVEFLVSFYNNEISEKSEIFDDQFSVERPDGSNFTLKIRSTKLEDSAMYFCASSEGGSNQPQHFGDGTRLSIL.

V is TRBV27 and J is TRBJ2-3, with D maybe TRBD1 (6 bases). Germline V gene data show CDR1 as MNHEY and CDR2 as SMNVEV (reference sequence). V gave up 5 bases and J gave up 2 bases, with 14 bases separating them. The CDR3 length is 15 residues. CDR3 sequence: CASSPFRQDTDTQYF. The CDR3 DNA sequence: TGTGCCAGCAGTCCCTTTAGACAGGACACAGATACGCAGTATTTT.

V is TRBV3-1 (or the pseudogene TRBV3-2) and J is TRBJ2-3, with 11 bases lining up with TRBD2. V was clipped by 0 bases and J by 5 bases; unmatched bases: 7. CDR3 length: 17 amino acids. CDR1 is LGHDT, CDR2 YNNKEL, per germline (reference sequence). The CDR3 nucleotides are TGTGCCAGCAGCCAAGAATTAGCGGGGGGGCGAAGAGATACGCAGTATTTT. Translating gives CASSQELAGGRRDTQYF.

J is TRBJ1-6 and V is TRBV19; TRBD1 agrees at 7 bases. Trimming removed 5 bases from V and 8 bases from J; junction bases left unmatched: 3. CDR3 length: 13 amino acids. Germline CDR1 reads LNHDA; CDR2 reads SQIVND (reference sequence). This CDR3 reads CASSGQGDSPLHF. The DNA for the CDR3 is TGTGCCAGTAGTGGTCAGGGGGATTCACCCCTCCACTTT. Full variable domain (remainder filled in from reference TRBV19 and TRBJ1-6): DGGITQSPKYLFRKEGQNVTLSCEQNLNHDAMYWYRQDPGQGLRLIYYSQIVNDFQKGDIAEGYSVSREKKESFPLTVTSAQKNPTAFYLCASSGQGDSPLHFGNGTRLTVT.